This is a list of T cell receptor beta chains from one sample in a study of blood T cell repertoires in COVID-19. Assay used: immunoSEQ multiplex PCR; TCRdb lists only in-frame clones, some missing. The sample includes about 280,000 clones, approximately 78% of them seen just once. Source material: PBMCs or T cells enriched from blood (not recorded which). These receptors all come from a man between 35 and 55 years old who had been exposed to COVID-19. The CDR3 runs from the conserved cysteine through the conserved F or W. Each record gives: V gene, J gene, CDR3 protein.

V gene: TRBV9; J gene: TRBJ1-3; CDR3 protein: CASSVAAGNSGNTIYF
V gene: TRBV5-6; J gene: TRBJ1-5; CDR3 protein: CASSGQGYQNQPQHF
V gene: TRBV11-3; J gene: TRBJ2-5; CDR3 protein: CASSSRVSSGRAGETQYF
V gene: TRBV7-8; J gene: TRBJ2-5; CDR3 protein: CASSHRRGGRETQYF
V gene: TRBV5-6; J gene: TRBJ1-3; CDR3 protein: CASSLSSGNTIYF
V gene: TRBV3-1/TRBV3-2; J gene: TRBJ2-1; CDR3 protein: CASSQGLAGNAEQFF
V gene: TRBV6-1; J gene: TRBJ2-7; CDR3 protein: CASSEKMGDSITYEQYF
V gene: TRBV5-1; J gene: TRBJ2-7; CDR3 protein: CASSGLFSYEQYF
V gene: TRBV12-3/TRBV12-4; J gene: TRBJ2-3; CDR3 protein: CASTSTDTQYF
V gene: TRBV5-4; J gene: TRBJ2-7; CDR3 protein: CASSPGLAGVEYF
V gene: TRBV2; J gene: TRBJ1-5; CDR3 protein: CASRVDRAQPQHF